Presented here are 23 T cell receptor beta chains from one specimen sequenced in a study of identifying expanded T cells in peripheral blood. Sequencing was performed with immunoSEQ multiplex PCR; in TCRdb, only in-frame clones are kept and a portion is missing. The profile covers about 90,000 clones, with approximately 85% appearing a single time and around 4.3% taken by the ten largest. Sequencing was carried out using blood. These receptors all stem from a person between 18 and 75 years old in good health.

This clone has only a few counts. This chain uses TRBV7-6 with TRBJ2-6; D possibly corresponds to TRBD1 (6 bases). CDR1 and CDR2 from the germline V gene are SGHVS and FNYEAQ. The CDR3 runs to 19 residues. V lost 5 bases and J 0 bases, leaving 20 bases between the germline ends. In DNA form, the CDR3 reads TGTGCCAGCAGCCCTCTCGACAGGTTCCTAAACTCTGGGGCCAACGTCCTGACTTTC. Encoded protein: CASSPLDRFLNSGANVLTF.

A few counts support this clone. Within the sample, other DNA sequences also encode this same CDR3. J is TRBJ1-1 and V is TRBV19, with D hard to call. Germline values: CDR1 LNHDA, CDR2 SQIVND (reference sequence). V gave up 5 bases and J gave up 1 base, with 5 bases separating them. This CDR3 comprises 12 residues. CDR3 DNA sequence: TGTGCCAGTAGTGAACGGAACACTGAAGCTTTCTTT. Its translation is CASSERNTEAFF.

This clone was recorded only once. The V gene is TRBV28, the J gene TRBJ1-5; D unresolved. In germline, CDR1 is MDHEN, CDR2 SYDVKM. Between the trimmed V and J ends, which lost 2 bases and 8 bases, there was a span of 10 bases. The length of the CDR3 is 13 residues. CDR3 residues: CASSLEGQKPQHF. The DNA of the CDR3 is TGTGCCAGCAGTTTAGAGGGTCAGAAGCCCCAGCATTTT.

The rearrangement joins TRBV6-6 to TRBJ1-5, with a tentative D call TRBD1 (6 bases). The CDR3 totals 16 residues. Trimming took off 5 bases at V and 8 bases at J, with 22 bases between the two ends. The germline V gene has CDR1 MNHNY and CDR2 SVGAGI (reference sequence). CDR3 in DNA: TGTGCCAGCAGTACGGCGACCGGGACAAGTCGGGAGCCCCAGCATTTT. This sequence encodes CASSTATGTSREPQHF.

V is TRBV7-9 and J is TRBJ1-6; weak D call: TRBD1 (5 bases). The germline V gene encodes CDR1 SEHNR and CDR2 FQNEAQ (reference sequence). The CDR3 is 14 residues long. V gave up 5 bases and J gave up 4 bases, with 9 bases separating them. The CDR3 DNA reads TGTGCCAGCAGCCCGGGGGGATATAATTCACCCCTCCACTTT. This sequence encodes CASSPGGYNSPLHF.

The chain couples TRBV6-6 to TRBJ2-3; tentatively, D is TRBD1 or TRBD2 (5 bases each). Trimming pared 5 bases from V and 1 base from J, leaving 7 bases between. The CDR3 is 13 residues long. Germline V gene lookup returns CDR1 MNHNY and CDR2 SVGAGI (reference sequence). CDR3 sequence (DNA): TGTGCCAGCAGTCGGGACCGCACAGATACGCAGTATTTT. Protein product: CASSRDRTDTQYF.

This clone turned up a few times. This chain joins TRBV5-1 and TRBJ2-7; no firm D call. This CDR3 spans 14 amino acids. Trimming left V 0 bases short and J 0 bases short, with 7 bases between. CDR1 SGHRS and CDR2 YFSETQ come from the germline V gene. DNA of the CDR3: TGCGCCAGCAGCTTGGAGTTCGGCTCCTACGAGCAGTACTTC. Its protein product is CASSLEFGSYEQYF.

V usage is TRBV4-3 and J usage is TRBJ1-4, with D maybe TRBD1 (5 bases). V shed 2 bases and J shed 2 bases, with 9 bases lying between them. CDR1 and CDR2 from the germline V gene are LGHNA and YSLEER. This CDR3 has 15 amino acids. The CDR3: CASSQLGRTNEKLFF. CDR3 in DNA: TGCGCCAGCAGCCAACTGGGACGCACTAATGAAAAACTGTTTTTT.

The CDR3 bases are TGTGCCAGCTCACCCTCTTGGGGGGGCGGAAACATTCAGTACTTC. Translated, it gives CASSPSWGGGNIQYF. V and J are TRBV18 and TRBJ2-4; D is possibly TRBD2 (7 bases). Germline CDR1 KGHSH, CDR2 LQKENI. The CDR3 length is 15 residues. Trimming took off 3 bases at V and 6 bases at J, with 15 bases between the two ends.

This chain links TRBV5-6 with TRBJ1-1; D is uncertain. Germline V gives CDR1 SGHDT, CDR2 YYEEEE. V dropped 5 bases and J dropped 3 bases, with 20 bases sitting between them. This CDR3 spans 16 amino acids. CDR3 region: CASRTSGVRRDTEAFF. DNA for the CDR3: TGTGCCAGCAGGACAAGCGGGGTACGGCGGGACACTGAAGCTTTCTTT.

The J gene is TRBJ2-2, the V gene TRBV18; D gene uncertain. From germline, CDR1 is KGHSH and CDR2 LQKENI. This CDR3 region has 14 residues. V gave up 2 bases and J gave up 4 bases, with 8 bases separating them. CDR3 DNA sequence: TGTGCCAGCTCACCAGGCAGGAGCACCGGGGAGCTGTTTTTT. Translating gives CASSPGRSTGELFF.

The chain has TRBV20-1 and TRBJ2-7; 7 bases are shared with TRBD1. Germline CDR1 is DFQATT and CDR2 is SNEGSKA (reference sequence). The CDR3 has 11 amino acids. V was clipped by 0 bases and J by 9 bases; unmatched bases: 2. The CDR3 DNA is TGCAGTGCTAGAGATGGGACAGTGCAGTACTTC. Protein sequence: CSARDGTVQYF.

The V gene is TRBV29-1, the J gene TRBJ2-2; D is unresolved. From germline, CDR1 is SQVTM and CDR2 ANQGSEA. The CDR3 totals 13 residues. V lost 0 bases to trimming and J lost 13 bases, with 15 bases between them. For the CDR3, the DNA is TGCAGCGTTGAAGATTCAAGCGACAAGGGGCTGTTTTTT. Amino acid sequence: CSVEDSSDKGLFF.

The CDR3 here is CASNPRGGASVNEQFF. CDR3 in DNA: TGCGCCAGCAACCCTCGGGGGGGGGCGTCTGTGAATGAGCAGTTCTTC. The J gene is TRBJ2-1, the V gene TRBV5-1; 8 nucleotides match TRBD2. J lost 7 bases, V lost 6 bases, and 15 bases had no gene match. The germline V gene has CDR1 SGHRS and CDR2 YFSETQ. The CDR3 loop spans 16 amino acids.

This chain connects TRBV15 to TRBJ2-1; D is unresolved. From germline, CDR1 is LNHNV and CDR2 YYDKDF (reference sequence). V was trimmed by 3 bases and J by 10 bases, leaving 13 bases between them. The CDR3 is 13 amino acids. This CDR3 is CATSSLLGIEQFF. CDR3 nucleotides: TGTGCCACCAGCAGTCTCTTGGGGATCGAGCAGTTCTTC.

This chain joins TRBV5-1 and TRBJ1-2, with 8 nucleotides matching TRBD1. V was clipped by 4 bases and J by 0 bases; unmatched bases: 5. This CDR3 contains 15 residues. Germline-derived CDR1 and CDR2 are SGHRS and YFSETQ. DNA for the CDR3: TGCGCCAGCAGCGTGACAGGGGCGGCTAACTATGGCTACACCTTC. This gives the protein CASSVTGAANYGYTF.

CDR3 bases: TGTGCCAGCAGTTACGACAGGGTGAAGGACGAGCAGTACTTC. Translating gives CASSYDRVKDEQYF. V usage is TRBV11-2 and J usage is TRBJ2-7; TRBD1 matches at 7 bases. The germline V gene has CDR1 SGHAT and CDR2 FQNNGV. Trimming removed 6 bases from V and 5 bases from J; junction bases left unmatched: 10. The CDR3 extends over 14 amino acids. The complete variable domain, with remaining parts taken from reference TRBV11-2 and TRBJ2-7, reads EAGVAQSPRYKIIEKRQSVAFWCNPISGHATLYWYQQILGQGPKLLIQFQNNGVVDDSQLPKDRFSAERLKGVDSTLKIQPAKLEDSAVYLCASSYDRVKDEQYFGPGTRLTVT.

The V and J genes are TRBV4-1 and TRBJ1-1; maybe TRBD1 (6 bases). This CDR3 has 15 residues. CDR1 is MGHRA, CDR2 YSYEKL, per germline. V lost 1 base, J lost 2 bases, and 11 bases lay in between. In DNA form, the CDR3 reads TGCGCCAGCAGCCAAGGTTCGGGGACAAACACTGAAGCTTTCTTT. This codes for CASSQGSGTNTEAFF.

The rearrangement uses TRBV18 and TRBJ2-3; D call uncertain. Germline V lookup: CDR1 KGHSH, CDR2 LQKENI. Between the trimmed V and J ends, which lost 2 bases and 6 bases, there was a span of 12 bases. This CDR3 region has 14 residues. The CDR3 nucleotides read TGTGCCAGCTCACCAGGGGTGGGTTCGGATACGCAGTATTTT. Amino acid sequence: CASSPGVGSDTQYF.

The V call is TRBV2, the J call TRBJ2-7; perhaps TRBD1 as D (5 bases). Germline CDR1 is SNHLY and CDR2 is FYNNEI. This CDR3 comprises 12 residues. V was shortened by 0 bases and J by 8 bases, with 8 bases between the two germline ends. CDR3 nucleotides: TGTGCCAGCAGTGAAGCCAGGGAAAAGCAGTACTTC. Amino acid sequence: CASSEAREKQYF.

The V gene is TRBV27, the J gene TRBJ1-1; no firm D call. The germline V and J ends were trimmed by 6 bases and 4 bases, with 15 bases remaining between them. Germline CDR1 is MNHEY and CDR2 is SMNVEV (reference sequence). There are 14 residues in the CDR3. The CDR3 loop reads CASRYRGEGTEAFF. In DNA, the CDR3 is TGTGCCAGCAGATATCGTGGGGAAGGCACTGAAGCTTTCTTT.

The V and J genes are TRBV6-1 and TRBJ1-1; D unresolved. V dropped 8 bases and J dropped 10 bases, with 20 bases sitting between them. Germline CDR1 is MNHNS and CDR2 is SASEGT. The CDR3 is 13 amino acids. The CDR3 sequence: CASGETGLGGAFF. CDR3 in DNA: TGTGCCAGCGGGGAAACGGGCCTCGGTGGAGCTTTCTTT.

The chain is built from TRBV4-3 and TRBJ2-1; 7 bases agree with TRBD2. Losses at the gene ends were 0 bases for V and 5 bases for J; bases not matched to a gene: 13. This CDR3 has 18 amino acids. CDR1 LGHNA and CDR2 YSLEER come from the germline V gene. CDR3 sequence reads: CASSQDLPGGGNDNEQFF. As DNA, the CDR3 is TGCGCCAGCAGCCAAGATCTCCCGGGGGGTGGGAATGACAATGAGCAGTTCTTC.